The 25 T cell receptor beta chains in this list originate from one sample, sequenced in a study of CD8+ T cells in alopecia areata. Extracted from the samples, RNA was reverse transcribed into cDNA to serve as the sequencing template. Sequenced by immunoSEQ multiplex PCR; TCRdb stores in-frame clones only, minus some. The data contain approximately 170,000 clones, 45% to 65% of them singletons. Regarding treatment: oral pan-JAK inhibitor, 5-10 mg twice daily. The sequenced sample was CD4+ T cells sorted from blood, obtained at week 4, from a patient treated with tofacitinib. The receptor set was obtained from a human donor with alopecia areata.

The sample holds a few counts of this clone. J is TRBJ2-5 and V is TRBV29-1; TRBD1 aligns across 7 bases. The CDR3 spans 15 residues. Per germline, CDR1 SQVTM and CDR2 ANQGSEA. Losses at the gene ends were 4 bases for V and 0 bases for J; bases not matched to a gene: 8. CDR3 in amino acids: CSVVKAGGDQETQYF. The CDR3 DNA is TGCAGCGTTGTTAAGGCAGGGGGTGACCAAGAGACCCAGTACTTC.

The V and J genes are TRBV7-2 and TRBJ2-5; D remains unclear. With 1 base removed from V and 2 bases from J, the gap between germline ends came to 8 bases. Per germline, CDR1 SGHTA and CDR2 FQGNSA. The CDR3 extends over 14 amino acids. The CDR3 DNA sequence: TGTGCCAGCAGCTTAGTAGGCCTACAAGAGACCCAGTACTTC. Translation gives CASSLVGLQETQYF.

This clone was observed a handful of times. The genes are TRBV30 and TRBJ2-5; 7 nucleotides line up with TRBD2. Germline CDR1 GTSNPN, CDR2 SVGIG (reference sequence). This CDR3 region has 18 residues. V gave up 0 bases and J gave up 2 bases; unmatched junction bases: 15. The CDR3 protein is CAWSVWPGGVWEQETQYF. The DNA for the CDR3 is TGTGCCTGGAGTGTATGGCCGGGAGGTGTATGGGAACAAGAGACCCAGTACTTC.

V usage is TRBV7-9 and J usage is TRBJ2-1; tentatively, D is TRBD2 (5 bases). V lost 5 bases and J lost 8, with 22 bases in between. Germline V gives CDR1 SEHNR, CDR2 FQNEAQ (reference sequence). The CDR3 is 16 amino acids. The CDR3 sequence: CASSKQMYDGKYEQFF. The CDR3 nucleotides are TGTGCCAGCAGCAAACAGATGTACGACGGGAAATATGAGCAGTTCTTC.

This chain joins TRBV7-2 and TRBJ2-6; 8 bases are a match to TRBD1. V lost 3 bases to trimming and J lost 4 bases; unmatched junction nucleotides: 8. Germline V gene data show CDR1 as SGHTA and CDR2 as FQGNSA. The CDR3 has 17 residues. For the CDR3, the DNA is TGTGCCAGCAGCTTCCCACAGGGGGGCTCAGGGGCCAACGTCCTGACTTTC. It is translated as CASSFPQGGSGANVLTF. The complete variable domain, with remaining parts taken from reference TRBV7-2 and TRBJ2-6, reads GAGVSQSPSNKVTEKGKDVELRCDPISGHTALYWYRQSLGQGLEFLIYFQGNSAPDKSGLPSDRFSAERTGGSVSTLTIQRTQQEDSAVYLCASSFPQGGSGANVLTFGAGSRLTVL.

This clone was observed once. The rearrangement uses TRBV29-1 and TRBJ2-2; TRBD1 aligns across 9 bases. V dropped 3 bases and J dropped 7; count of bases not matched to a gene: 6. The CDR3 loop spans 14 amino acids. CDR1 SQVTM and CDR2 ANQGSEA come from the germline V gene. CDR3 DNA: TGCAGCGTTGACCGGACAGGGGCGGGCGGGGAGCTGTTTTTT. This encodes CSVDRTGAGGELFF.

The genes are TRBV5-1 and TRBJ2-3; D gene unclear. Germline assignment: CDR1 SGHRS and CDR2 YFSETQ. V was clipped by 6 bases and J by 7 bases, with 18 bases between them. The CDR3 spans 14 residues. CDR3 protein: CASTDRTGAHTQYF. CDR3 in DNA: TGCGCCAGCACCGACCGAACTGGAGCACATACGCAGTATTTT.

Concerning this clone itself: Distinct nucleotide sequences in the sample also encode this CDR3. The J gene is TRBJ1-5, the V gene TRBV28, with unresolved D. CDR1 is MDHEN, CDR2 SYDVKM, per germline. This CDR3 has 12 amino acids. The V end was cut by 5 bases, the J end by 0 bases, with 2 bases between. As DNA, the CDR3 is TGTGCCAGCAGTAATAGCAATCAGCCCCAGCATTTT. It yields the protein CASSNSNQPQHF. Variable domain in full (rest from reference TRBV28 and TRBJ1-5): DVKVTQSSRYLVKRTGEKVFLECVQDMDHENMFWYRQDPGLGLRLIYFSYDVKMKEKGDIPEGYSVSREKKERFSLILESASTNQTSMYLCASSNSNQPQHFGDGTRLSIL.

The V gene is TRBV2, the J gene TRBJ2-2, with D uncertain. The length of the CDR3 is 14 residues. CDR1 and CDR2 from the germline V gene are SNHLY and FYNNEI. Deletions cut 2 bases from V and 2 bases from J, with 6 bases between. The CDR3 nucleotides read TGTGCCAGCAGTGAAACAGTTAACACCGGGGAGCTGTTTTTT. Its translation: CASSETVNTGELFF.

This clone was counted only a few times. This chain joins TRBV2 and TRBJ1-2; D gene ambiguous. The V end was cut by 7 bases, the J end by 2 bases, with 17 bases between. Germline V CDR1 and CDR2: SNHLY, FYNNEI. This CDR3 is 15 amino acids long. The CDR3: CASKRGITSNYGYTF. The CDR3 DNA reads as TGTGCCAGCAAACGGGGTATAACGTCGAACTATGGCTACACCTTC. The full variable domain, with the rest looked up from reference TRBV2 and TRBJ1-2, is EPEVTQTPSHQVTQMGQEVILRCVPISNHLYFYWYRQILGQKVEFLVSFYNNEISEKSEIFDDQFSVERPDGSNFTLKIRSTKLEDSAMYFCASKRGITSNYGYTFGSGTRLTVV.

The chain links TRBV18 to TRBJ2-5; 7 nucleotides agree with TRBD1. CDR3 length equals 14 residues. Looked up from germline, CDR1 is KGHSH and CDR2 is LQKENI. After removal of 6 bases from V and 3 bases from J, the junction contained 7 bases not matched to a gene. CDR3 DNA: TGTGCCAGCTCGCGGACAGGCCACGAAGAGACCCAGTACTTC. Protein: CASSRTGHEETQYF.

The chain is built from TRBV6-5 and TRBJ1-5; D perhaps matches TRBD1 (5 bases). This CDR3 comprises 15 residues. The V gene's germline CDR1 is MNHEY and CDR2 SVGAGI. Trimming took off 2 bases at V and 3 bases at J, with 11 bases between the two ends. The CDR3 DNA sequence: TGTGCCAGCAGTTACGGGGCCGGCAACAATCAGCCCCAGCATTTT. It is translated as CASSYGAGNNQPQHF.

The chain recombines TRBV28 with TRBJ1-5; TRBD1 aligns across 8 bases. The CDR3 consists of 19 residues. V dropped 5 bases and J dropped 0; count of bases not matched to a gene: 15. The germline V gene has CDR1 MDHEN and CDR2 SYDVKM. The CDR3: CASSLKDREWVYSNQPQHF. Written as DNA, the CDR3 is TGTGCCAGCAGTCTTAAGGACAGGGAGTGGGTTTATAGCAATCAGCCCCAGCATTTT.

This chain joins TRBV20-1 and TRBJ2-7; possibly TRBD2 for D (5 bases). The germline CDR1 and CDR2 sequences are DFQATT and SNEGSKA (reference sequence). The V gene lost 3 bases and the J gene lost 6 bases, with 9 bases spanning the gap. The length of the CDR3 is 11 residues. DNA of the CDR3: TGCAGTGCTAGTAAAGGAGGCGAGCAGTACTTC. Protein product: CSASKGGEQYF.

In its sample, this clone was seen a few times. V and J are TRBV19 and TRBJ1-5, with D perhaps TRBD1 (5 bases). The CDR3 has 17 residues. V gave up 5 bases and J gave up 0 bases, with 17 bases separating them. Germline CDR1 and CDR2: LNHDA and SQIVND (reference sequence). For the CDR3, the DNA is TGTGCCAGTAGTGTCTCCGGAGGACATTATAGCAATCAGCCCCAGCATTTT. Translated: CASSVSGGHYSNQPQHF.

The chain carries TRBV23-1 and TRBJ2-1; no firm D call. TRBV23-1 is an ORF for which the function is uncertain. The V and J ends lost 4 bases and 7 bases respectively, with 8 bases between them. The CDR3 runs 12 residues. CDR3 in amino acids: CASSPPTNEQFF. DNA for the CDR3: TGCGCCAGCAGTCCTCCGACGAATGAGCAGTTCTTC.

The J gene is TRBJ2-4, the V gene TRBV30; D is undetermined. Germline V CDR1 and CDR2: GTSNPN, SVGIG (reference sequence). The CDR3 contains 11 residues. V lost 3 bases and J lost 7, with 7 bases in between. The chain's CDR3 is CAWRAHNIQYF. Here the CDR3 DNA reads TGTGCCTGGAGGGCTCACAACATTCAGTACTTC.

This sequence joins TRBV10-3 and TRBJ2-7; 7 nucleotides match TRBD2. Germline V gene sequence: CDR1 ENHRY, CDR2 SYGVKD. The CDR3 sequence is 12 residues long. V shed 4 bases, J shed 7 bases, and the junction held 4 bases outside the gene matches. CDR3 in DNA: TGTGCCATCAGTGTGGGAGGGGATGAGCAGTACTTC. This sequence encodes CAISVGGDEQYF.

This chain joins TRBV30 and TRBJ1-3; D gene unclear. Germline assignment: CDR1 GTSNPN and CDR2 SVGIG (reference sequence). The CDR3 is 16 amino acids. Between the trimmed V and J ends, which lost 0 bases and 0 bases, there was a span of 12 bases. The CDR3 reads CAWSVQNIYSGNTIYF. In DNA, the CDR3 is TGTGCCTGGAGTGTACAGAACATTTACTCTGGAAACACCATATATTTT.

The V and J genes are TRBV29-1 and TRBJ2-7; D is undetermined. CDR3 size: 13 residues. Looked up from germline, CDR1 is SQVTM and CDR2 is ANQGSEA. The ends were cut back, 5 bases at V and 0 bases at J, with 11 bases in the middle. The CDR3 bases are TGCAGCGTTTCACCACTGAACTCCTACGAGCAGTACTTC. Protein sequence: CSVSPLNSYEQYF.

The rearrangement links TRBV9 to TRBJ1-2, with a possible D match to TRBD1 (5 bases). The CDR3 spans 13 residues. The germline V and J ends were trimmed by 3 bases and 8 bases, with 14 bases remaining between them. In germline, CDR1 is SGDLS, CDR2 YYNGEE. The CDR3, as DNA: TGTGCCAGCAGCGCAGGGACGGGCTGGGGCTACACCTTC. Its translation is CASSAGTGWGYTF.

J is TRBJ2-7 and V is TRBV5-1; D gene unclear. The CDR3 totals 14 residues. Trimming stripped 7 bases from V and 2 bases from J, with 16 bases between. The V gene's germline CDR1 is SGHRS and CDR2 YFSETQ. The DNA of the CDR3 is TGCGCCAGCCACCGAGGCGACTTCACCTACGAGCAGTACTTC. Amino acid sequence: CASHRGDFTYEQYF.

The rearrangement links TRBV7-2 to TRBJ2-7; D gene uncertain. Trimming pared 1 base from V and 2 bases from J, leaving 3 bases between. From germline, CDR1 is SGHTA and CDR2 FQGNSA. The CDR3 spans 12 residues. The CDR3 region is CASSLDTYEQYF. CDR3 DNA sequence: TGTGCCAGCAGCTTAGATACCTACGAGCAGTACTTC. The complete variable domain, with remaining parts taken from reference TRBV7-2 and TRBJ2-7, reads GAGVSQSPSNKVTEKGKDVELRCDPISGHTALYWYRQSLGQGLEFLIYFQGNSAPDKSGLPSDRFSAERTGGSVSTLTIQRTQQEDSAVYLCASSLDTYEQYFGPGTRLTVT.

The chain has TRBV29-1 and TRBJ2-7, with a possible D match to TRBD1 (5 bases). The CDR3 sequence is 15 residues long. Deletions cut 6 bases from V and 0 bases from J, with 18 bases between. The V gene's germline CDR1 is SQVTM and CDR2 ANQGSEA. CDR3 residues: CSVSRTPGSSYEQYF. The CDR3 DNA reads TGCAGCGTCTCGAGGACACCCGGTAGCTCCTACGAGCAGTACTTC.

The table lists this clone with a few counts. One junction end disagrees with the germline gene, perhaps due to a read error. This chain uses TRBV20-1 with TRBJ2-7; 13 positions match TRBD2. Germline V gene lookup returns CDR1 DFQATT and CDR2 SNEGSKA (reference sequence). This CDR3 has 11 amino acids. The CDR3 sequence is CSATGLAGVIF. The CDR3 region has the DNA TGCAGTGCTACCGGACTAGCGGGAGTTATTTTC.